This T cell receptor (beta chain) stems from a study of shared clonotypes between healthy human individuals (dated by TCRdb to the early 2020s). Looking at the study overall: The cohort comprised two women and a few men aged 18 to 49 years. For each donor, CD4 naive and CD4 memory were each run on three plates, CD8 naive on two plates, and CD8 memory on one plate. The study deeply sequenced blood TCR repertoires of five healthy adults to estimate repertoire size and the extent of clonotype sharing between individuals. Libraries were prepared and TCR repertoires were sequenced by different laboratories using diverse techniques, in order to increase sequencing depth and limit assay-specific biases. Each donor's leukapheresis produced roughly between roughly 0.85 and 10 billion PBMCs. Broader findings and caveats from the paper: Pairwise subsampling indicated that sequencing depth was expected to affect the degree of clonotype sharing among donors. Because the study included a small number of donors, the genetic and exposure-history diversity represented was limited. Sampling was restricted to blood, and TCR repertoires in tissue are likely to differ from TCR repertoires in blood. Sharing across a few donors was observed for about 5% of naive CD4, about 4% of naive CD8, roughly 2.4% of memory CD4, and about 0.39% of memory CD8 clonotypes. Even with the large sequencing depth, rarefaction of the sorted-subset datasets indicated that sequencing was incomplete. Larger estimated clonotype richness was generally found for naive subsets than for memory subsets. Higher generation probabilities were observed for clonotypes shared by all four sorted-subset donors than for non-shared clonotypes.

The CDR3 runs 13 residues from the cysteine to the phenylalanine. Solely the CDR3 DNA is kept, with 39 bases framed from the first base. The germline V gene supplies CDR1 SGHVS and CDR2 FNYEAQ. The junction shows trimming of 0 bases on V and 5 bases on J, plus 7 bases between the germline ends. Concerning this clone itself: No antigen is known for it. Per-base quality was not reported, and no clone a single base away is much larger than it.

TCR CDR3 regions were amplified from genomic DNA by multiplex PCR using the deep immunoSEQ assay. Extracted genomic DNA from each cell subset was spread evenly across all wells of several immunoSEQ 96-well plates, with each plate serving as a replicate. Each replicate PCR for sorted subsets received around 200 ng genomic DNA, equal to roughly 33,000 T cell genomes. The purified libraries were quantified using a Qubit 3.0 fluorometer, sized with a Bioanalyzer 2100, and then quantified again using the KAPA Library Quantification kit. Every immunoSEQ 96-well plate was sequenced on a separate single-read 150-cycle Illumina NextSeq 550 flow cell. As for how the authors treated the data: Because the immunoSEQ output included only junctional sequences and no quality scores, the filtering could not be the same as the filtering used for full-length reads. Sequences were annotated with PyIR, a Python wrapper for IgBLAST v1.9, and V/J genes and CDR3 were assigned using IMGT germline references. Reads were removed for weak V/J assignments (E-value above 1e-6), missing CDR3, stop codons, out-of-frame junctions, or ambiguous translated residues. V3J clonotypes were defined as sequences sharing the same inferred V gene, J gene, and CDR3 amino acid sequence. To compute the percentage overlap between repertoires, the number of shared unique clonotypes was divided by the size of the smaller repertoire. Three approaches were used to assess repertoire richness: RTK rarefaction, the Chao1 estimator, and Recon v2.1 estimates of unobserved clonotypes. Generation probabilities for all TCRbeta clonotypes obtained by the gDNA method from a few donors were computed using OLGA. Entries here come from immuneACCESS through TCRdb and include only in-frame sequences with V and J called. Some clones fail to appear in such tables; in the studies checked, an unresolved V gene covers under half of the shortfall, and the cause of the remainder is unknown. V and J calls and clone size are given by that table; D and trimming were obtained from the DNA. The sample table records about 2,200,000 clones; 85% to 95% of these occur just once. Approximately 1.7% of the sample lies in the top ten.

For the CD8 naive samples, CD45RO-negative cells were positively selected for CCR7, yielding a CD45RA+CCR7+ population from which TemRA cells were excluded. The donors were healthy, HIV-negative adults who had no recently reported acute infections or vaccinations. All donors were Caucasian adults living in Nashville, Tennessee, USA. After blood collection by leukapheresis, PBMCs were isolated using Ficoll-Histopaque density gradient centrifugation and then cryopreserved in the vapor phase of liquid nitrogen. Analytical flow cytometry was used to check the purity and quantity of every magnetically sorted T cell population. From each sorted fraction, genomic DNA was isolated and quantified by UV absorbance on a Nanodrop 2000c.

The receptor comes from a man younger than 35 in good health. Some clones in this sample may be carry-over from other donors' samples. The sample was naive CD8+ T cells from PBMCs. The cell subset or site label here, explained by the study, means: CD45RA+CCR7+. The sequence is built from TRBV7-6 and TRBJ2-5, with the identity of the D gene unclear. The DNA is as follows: TGTGCCAGCAGCTTAGCATATGGCGAGACCCAGTACTTC. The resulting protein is CASSLAYGETQYF.